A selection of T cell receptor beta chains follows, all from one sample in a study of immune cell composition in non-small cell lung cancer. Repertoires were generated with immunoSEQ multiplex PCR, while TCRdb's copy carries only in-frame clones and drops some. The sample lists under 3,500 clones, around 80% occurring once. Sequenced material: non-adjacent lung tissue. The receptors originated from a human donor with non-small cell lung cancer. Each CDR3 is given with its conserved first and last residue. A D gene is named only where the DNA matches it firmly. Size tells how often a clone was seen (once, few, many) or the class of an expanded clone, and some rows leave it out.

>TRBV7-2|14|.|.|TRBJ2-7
TGTGCCAGCAGCTTGGGCTTACAGGTCTACGAGCAGTACTTC
CASSLGLQVYEQYF
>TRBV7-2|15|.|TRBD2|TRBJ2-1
TGTGCCAGCAGCTTAGCTAGCGGGACATACAATGAGCAGTTCTTC
CASSLASGTYNEQFF
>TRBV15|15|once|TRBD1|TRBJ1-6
TGTGCCACCAGCAGGGCTGGACAGGGTAACTCACCCCTCCACTTT
CATSRAGQGNSPLHF
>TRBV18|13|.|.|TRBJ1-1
TGTGCCAGCTCACGCTGGGGGGACACTGAAGCTTTCTTT
CASSRWGDTEAFF
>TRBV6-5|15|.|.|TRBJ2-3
TGTGCCAGCAGTTGGGCAGGGTTAAGGACAGATACGCAGTATTTT
CASSWAGLRTDTQYF
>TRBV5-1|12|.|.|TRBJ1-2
TGCGCCAGCAGCTTGGAAGGGGCTGGCTACACCTTC
CASSLEGAGYTF
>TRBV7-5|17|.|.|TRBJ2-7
TGTGCCAGAAGTTCAGGGTTTACTGGCTGGCGAACCTACGAGCAGTACTTC
CARSSGFTGWRTYEQYF
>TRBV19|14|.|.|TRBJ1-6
TGTGCCAGTAGTATTGGGCGGCGGGATTCACCCCTCCACTTT
CASSIGRRDSPLHF
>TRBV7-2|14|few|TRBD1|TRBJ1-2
TGTGCCAGCAGCTTAGGGGGACAGGGTTCCGGCTACACCTTC
CASSLGGQGSGYTF
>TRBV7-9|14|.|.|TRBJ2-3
TGTGCCAGCAGCTTTCTGTCTAGCACAGATACGCAGTATTTT
CASSFLSSTDTQYF
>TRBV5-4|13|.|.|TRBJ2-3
TGTGCCAGCAGCTCGAGTGGCACAGATACGCAGTATTTT
CASSSSGTDTQYF
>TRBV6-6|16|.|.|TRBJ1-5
TGTGCCAGCAGTCACGCCGGGGGTCGTAGCAATCAGCCCCAGCATTTT
CASSHAGGRSNQPQHF
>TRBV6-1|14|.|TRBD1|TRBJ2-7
TGTGCCAGCAGACAGGGACAGGGGCTAAACGAGCAGTACTTC
CASRQGQGLNEQYF
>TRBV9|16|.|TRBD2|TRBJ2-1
TGTGCCAGCAGCGTCGGGGGACTAGCGGCTGACAATGAGCAGTTCTTC
CASSVGGLAADNEQFF
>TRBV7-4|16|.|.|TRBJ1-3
TGTGCCAGCAGCTTACAGGGGCCACTGAGCGGAAACACCATATATTTT
CASSLQGPLSGNTIYF
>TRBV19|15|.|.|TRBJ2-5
TGTGCCAGTAGTATGGGGGGGCGTTTGCAAGAGACCCAGTACTTC
CASSMGGRLQETQYF
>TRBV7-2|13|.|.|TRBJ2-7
TGTGCCAGCAGCCGAGACTTTTCCTACGAGCAGTACTTC
CASSRDFSYEQYF
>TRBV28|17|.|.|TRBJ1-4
TGTGCCAGCAGTTCCATTCCCGTCCGGGTTACTAATGAAAAACTGTTTTTT
CASSSIPVRVTNEKLFF
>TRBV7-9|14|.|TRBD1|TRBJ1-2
TGTGCCAGCAGCCCGAGACAGGGGGTATATGGCTACACCTTC
CASSPRQGVYGYTF
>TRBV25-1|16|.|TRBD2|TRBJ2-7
TGTGCCAGCAGTGACTTTCGGGCGGGAGGTTCCTACGAGCAGTACTTC
CASSDFRAGGSYEQYF
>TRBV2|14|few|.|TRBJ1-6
TGTGCCAGCATTTTGCTTAACCGGGATTCACCCCTCCACTTT
CASILLNRDSPLHF
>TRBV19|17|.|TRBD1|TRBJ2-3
TGTGCCAGTAGTATCGCGACAGGGGCCTCAGGCGCAGATACGCAGTATTTT
CASSIATGASGADTQYF